These 30 T cell receptor beta chains were sequenced from one sample in a study of cytomegalovirus exposure and HLA in healthy donors. The PCR made use of 60 Vbeta and 13 Jbeta primers. The protocol was immunoSEQ multiplex PCR, while the TCRdb copy is restricted to in-frame clones and leaves out a portion. The sample includes around 130,000 clones, approximately 8.8% of them seen just once. Sequenced material: PBMCs. The receptors come from a man aged 40-49 years in good health and CMV-seronegative.

V gene TRBV7-9 combines with J gene TRBJ1-1, with D uncertain. In germline, CDR1 is SEHNR, CDR2 FQNEAQ (reference sequence). This CDR3 spans 11 amino acids. With 6 bases removed from V and 6 bases from J, the gap between germline ends came to 8 bases. CDR3 loop: CASRTGSEAFF. The DNA of the CDR3 is TGTGCCAGCAGGACGGGTTCTGAAGCTTTCTTT.

V gene TRBV5-6 combines with J gene TRBJ1-2; unclear D gene. The CDR3 consists of 13 residues. V was cut by 1 base and J by 10 bases, with 14 bases left in between. Germline assignment: CDR1 SGHDT and CDR2 YYEEEE. CDR3 DNA: TGTGCCAGCAGCTTGTTCGCTACAGTGGTCTACACCTTC. This sequence encodes CASSLFATVVYTF. Complete variable domain (other parts from reference TRBV5-6 and TRBJ1-2): DAGVTQSPTHLIKTRGQQVTLRCSPKSGHDTVSWYQQALGQGPQFIFQYYEEEERQRGNFPDRFSGHQFPNYSSELNVNALLLGDSALYLCASSLFATVVYTFGSGTRLTVV.

A few counts support this clone. The rearrangement joins TRBV28 to TRBJ1-5, with 10 bases matching TRBD1. V was clipped by 5 bases and J by 2 bases; unmatched bases: 6. This CDR3 is built from 16 residues. Germline CDR1 reads MDHEN; CDR2 reads SYDVKM. The CDR3 sequence is CASSPRQGAGNQPQHF. DNA for the CDR3: TGTGCCAGCAGTCCTAGACAGGGGGCTGGCAATCAGCCCCAGCATTTT.

This clone has more than one count but fewer than ten. The gene calls are TRBV7-9 and TRBJ2-3, with TRBD1 as a possible D gene (5 bases). CDR3 length: 13 amino acids. Deletions cut 5 bases from V and 6 bases from J, with 12 bases between. CDR1 is SEHNR and CDR2 is FQNEAQ in the germline V gene (reference sequence). Here the CDR3 DNA reads TGTGCCAGCAGCCCCCGTGGACACGATACGCAGTATTTT. This translates into CASSPRGHDTQYF.

The CDR3 DNA sequence: TGTGCCAGCAGCTTACCAACAGGGTCCTTATACAATGAGCAGTTCTTC. This codes for CASSLPTGSLYNEQFF. The chain links TRBV7-9 to TRBJ2-1; weak D call: TRBD1 (6 bases). This CDR3 has 16 residues. The germline CDR1 and CDR2 sequences are SEHNR and FQNEAQ (reference sequence). Trimming cost V 2 bases and J 4 bases, with 15 bases left between them.

This chain joins TRBV30 and TRBJ2-7; 9 bases line up with TRBD2. The junction had 6 bases not matched to a gene; V was cut back by 0 bases and J by 9 bases. Germline values: CDR1 GTSNPN, CDR2 SVGIG (reference sequence). The CDR3 is 13 residues long. CDR3 sequence (DNA): TGTGCCTGGAGTGTTAGCGGGGGCCACTGGCAGTACTTC. Encoded protein: CAWSVSGGHWQYF.

This clone was recorded a few times. V and J are TRBV20-1 and TRBJ1-1; D remains ambiguous. The CDR3 is 11 residues long. Germline V gene lookup returns CDR1 DFQATT and CDR2 SNEGSKA (reference sequence). Trimming cost V 5 bases and J 2 bases, with 6 bases left between them. CDR3 nucleotides: TGCAGTGCTCCCATTAACACTGAAGCTTTCTTT. This encodes CSAPINTEAFF.

This clone was found once. This chain connects TRBV5-1 to TRBJ2-2; tentatively, D is TRBD2 (5 bases). The CDR3 extends over 14 amino acids. Per germline, CDR1 SGHRS and CDR2 YFSETQ. Deletions cut 4 bases from V and 0 bases from J, with 7 bases between. CDR3 DNA: TGCGCCAGCAGCCTGGACTCGAACACCGGGGAGCTGTTTTTT. The encoded protein is CASSLDSNTGELFF. The whole variable domain, filled in from reference TRBV5-1 and TRBJ2-2, reads KAGVTQTPRYLIKTRGQQVTLSCSPISGHRSVSWYQQTPGQGLQFLFEYFSETQRNKGNFPGRFSGRQFSNSRSEMNVSTLELGDSALYLCASSLDSNTGELFFGEGSRLTVL.

This chain connects TRBV18 to TRBJ2-1; 8 bases map to TRBD1. CDR3 length equals 17 residues. V shed 2 bases, J shed 0 bases, and the junction held 6 bases outside the gene matches. Germline V lookup: CDR1 KGHSH, CDR2 LQKENI. The DNA for the CDR3 is TGTGCCAGCTCACCAACGACAGGGGAAAACTCCTACAATGAGCAGTTCTTC. Translated: CASSPTTGENSYNEQFF.

This clone came up a few times. The chain combines TRBV2 with TRBJ1-1; 7 bases align to TRBD1. The junction had 10 bases not matched to a gene; V was cut back by 5 bases and J by 1 base. The CDR3 spans 16 residues. From germline, CDR1 is SNHLY and CDR2 FYNNEI. Here the CDR3 DNA reads TGTGCCAGCAGTCTCCTTAACAGGGGCCCGAACACTGAAGCTTTCTTT. This codes for CASSLLNRGPNTEAFF.

The chain carries TRBV28 and TRBJ2-2; D is unclear. The germline V gene has CDR1 MDHEN and CDR2 SYDVKM. The CDR3 runs to 12 residues. Trimming took off 3 bases at V and 6 bases at J, with 5 bases between the two ends. CDR3 nucleotide sequence: TGTGCCAGCAGTTTCTTTTCCGGGGAGCTGTTTTTT. This encodes CASSFFSGELFF.

This clone was picked up a small number of times. The CDR3 region is CASSLDRVGSSEQYF. For the CDR3, the DNA is TGTGCCAGCAGCTTAGACAGGGTAGGGTCAAGTGAGCAGTACTTC. The chain joins TRBV7-7 to TRBJ2-7, with D possibly TRBD1 on 6 matching bases. V was clipped by 1 base and J by 7 bases, with 17 bases between them. The CDR3 length is 15 residues. The germline gives CDR1 SSHAT, CDR2 FNYEAQ (reference sequence).

This clone was counted a few times. This chain connects TRBV11-2 to TRBJ2-2, with no clear D. Germline-derived CDR1 and CDR2 are SGHAT and FQNNGV. The ends were cut back, 5 bases at V and 8 bases at J, with 18 bases in the middle. CDR3 length: 15 residues. The CDR3 region has the DNA TGTGCCAGCAGCAGCCCGACAACGCGATTTGGGGAGCTGTTTTTT. This translates into CASSSPTTRFGELFF.

About this clone: Germline and junction disagree at one end, which may indicate a read error. This chain connects TRBV29-1 to TRBJ1-2; D remains unclear. Germline V CDR1 and CDR2: SQVTM, ANQGSEA. This CDR3 has 12 residues. The CDR3 protein is CSAETVTGGYTF. DNA for the CDR3: TGCAGCGCTGAAACAGTGACGGGAGGCTACACCTTC.

This clone occurred a few times. The chain joins TRBV19 to TRBJ2-2; tentatively, D is TRBD2 (5 bases). The CDR3 consists of 15 residues. V was clipped by 8 bases and J by 4 bases, with 17 bases between them. CDR1 and CDR2 from the germline V gene are LNHDA and SQIVND (reference sequence). The CDR3 reads CASWPASRGTGELFF. The CDR3 DNA is TGTGCCAGTTGGCCGGCTAGCCGGGGCACCGGGGAGCTGTTTTTT.

On this clone itself: One end of the junction is discordant with germline, which a read error may explain. Other DNA sequences in this sample translate to the same CDR3. The V and J genes are TRBV6-1 and TRBJ1-5; D not resolved. CDR1 is MNHNS and CDR2 is SASEGT in the germline V gene. This CDR3 is built from 12 residues. CDR3 sequence: CASSDGDQPQHF. As DNA, the CDR3 is TGTGCAAGCAGTGATGGAGATCAGCCCCAGCATTTT.

This clone showed up just a few times. The V gene is TRBV13, the J gene TRBJ2-1, with 8 bases that match TRBD2. With V trimmed by 2 bases and J by 0 bases, 3 bases remained unmatched. The V gene's germline CDR1 is PRHDT and CDR2 FYEKMQ (reference sequence). CDR3 length: 16 amino acids. CDR3 residues: CASSLSRGGSYNEQFF. DNA of the CDR3: TGTGCCAGCAGCTTAAGCCGGGGGGGCTCCTACAATGAGCAGTTCTTC. The full variable domain, completed using reference TRBV13 and TRBJ2-1, is AAGVIQSPRHLIKEKRETATLKCYPIPRHDTVYWYQQGPGQDPQFLISFYEKMQSDKGSIPDRFSAQQFSDYHSELNMSSLELGDSALYFCASSLSRGGSYNEQFFGPGTRLTVL.

The table lists this clone with a few counts. V usage is TRBV6-5 and J usage is TRBJ2-5, with 7 bases identical to TRBD2. CDR3 length: 14 amino acids. With V trimmed by 5 bases and J by 4 bases, 7 bases remained unmatched. The germline V gene encodes CDR1 MNHEY and CDR2 SVGAGI. CDR3 sequence (DNA): TGTGCCAGCAGTGAAAACGGCGGGGGAGAGACCCAGTACTTC. This codes for CASSENGGGETQYF.

This clone was recorded a few times. The chain couples TRBV5-4 to TRBJ1-2, with 9 nucleotides matching TRBD1. J lost 2 bases, V lost 4 bases, and 9 bases had no gene match. CDR3 size: 16 residues. Germline CDR1 SGHNT, CDR2 YYREEE (reference sequence). Written as DNA, the CDR3 is TGTGCCAGCAGCACTATTCGGACAGGGGTAAACTATGGCTACACCTTC. Encoded protein: CASSTIRTGVNYGYTF.

The chain links TRBV27 to TRBJ1-2, with 9 bases that match TRBD1. Trimming cost V 6 bases and J 4 bases; bases outside gene matches: 9. Germline CDR1 MNHEY, CDR2 SMNVEV (reference sequence). The CDR3 loop spans 15 amino acids. CDR3 amino acids: CASSPSSTGGYGYTF. CDR3 in DNA: TGTGCCAGCAGCCCATCCTCGACAGGGGGCTATGGCTACACCTTC.

The table lists this clone with a few counts. DNA for the CDR3: TGTGCCAGCAGCTTAGACAGGGGGTATGAAAAACTGTTTTTT. Translating it yields CASSLDRGYEKLFF. The V gene is TRBV5-4, the J gene TRBJ1-4; 9 bases fit TRBD1. The CDR3 is made up of 14 amino acids. V shed 2 bases and J 6 bases; nucleotides not matched to a gene: 2. Germline V lookup: CDR1 SGHNT, CDR2 YYREEE (reference sequence).

The sample holds a few counts of this clone. The rearrangement links TRBV7-5 to TRBJ2-5; the listed D gene, TRBD2, was not tested against the DNA. TRBV7-5 is a known pseudogene. This CDR3 spans 16 amino acids. The CDR3 region has the DNA TGTGCCAGAAGGAGGGGACTAGCGGCCCGTGGAGAGACCCAGTACTTC. This gives the protein CARRRGLAARGETQYF.

The chain is built from TRBV4-1 and TRBJ2-7; a weak D match, TRBD2 (5 bases). There are 17 residues in the CDR3. V shed 0 bases and J shed 3 bases, with 18 bases lying between them. Germline V gene data show CDR1 as MGHRA and CDR2 as YSYEKL. The CDR3 region has the DNA TGCGCCAGCAGCCAAGAAGGAGGAGCCCCAGGTATCTACGAGCAGTACTTC. Translation gives CASSQEGGAPGIYEQYF.

This clone was counted between two and nine times. This chain joins TRBV11-2 and TRBJ1-1; D is ambiguous. The CDR3 has 14 amino acids. V dropped 1 base and J dropped 3 bases, with 9 bases sitting between them. Germline lookup yields CDR1 SGHAT and CDR2 FQNNGV. The CDR3 is CASSLVRGHTEAFF. CDR3 DNA: TGTGCCAGCAGCTTAGTGCGCGGGCACACTGAAGCTTTCTTT. Full variable domain (outside the CDR3, taken from reference TRBV11-2 and TRBJ1-1): EAGVAQSPRYKIIEKRQSVAFWCNPISGHATLYWYQQILGQGPKLLIQFQNNGVVDDSQLPKDRFSAERLKGVDSTLKIQPAKLEDSAVYLCASSLVRGHTEAFFGQGTRLTVV.

V is TRBV7-8 and J is TRBJ2-2; 9 bases are shared with TRBD2. This CDR3 contains 15 residues. CDR1 SGHVS and CDR2 FQNEAQ come from the germline V gene. V lost 3 bases, J lost 5 bases, and 4 bases stayed unmatched. DNA of the CDR3: TGTGCCAGCAGCTTGCGGGGGGGAGAAACCGGGGAGCTGTTTTTT. This translates into CASSLRGGETGELFF.

V and J are TRBV7-6 and TRBJ2-7; D may be TRBD2 (7 bases). CDR1 and CDR2 from the germline V gene are SGHVS and FNYEAQ. There are 14 residues in the CDR3. The V gene lost 0 bases and the J gene lost 4 bases, with 10 bases spanning the gap. This CDR3 is CASSLAGGLYEQYF. The CDR3 bases are TGTGCCAGCAGCTTAGCGGGGGGGCTTTACGAGCAGTACTTC.

Written as DNA, the CDR3 is TGTGCCAGCAGCGCTACTAGCGGGGGGACCGGGGAGCTGTTTTTT. Protein: CASSATSGGTGELFF. The rearrangement joins TRBV9 to TRBJ2-2; 12 bases align to TRBD2. Germline V gene data show CDR1 as SGDLS and CDR2 as YYNGEE. V was clipped by 3 bases and J by 5 bases; unmatched bases: 2. The length of the CDR3 is 15 residues.

For this clone: This CDR3 is also generated by other DNA sequences in the sample. This chain joins TRBV5-1 and TRBJ1-1; 9 positions agree with TRBD1. The length of the CDR3 is 14 residues. The junction had 2 bases not matched to a gene; V was cut back by 4 bases and J by 1 base. CDR1 is SGHRS and CDR2 is YFSETQ in the germline V gene. In nucleotides, the CDR3 is TGCGCCAGCAGCCTACAGGGGGCGAACACTGAAGCTTTCTTT. Its protein is CASSLQGANTEAFF. The full variable domain, completed using reference TRBV5-1 and TRBJ1-1, is KAGVTQTPRYLIKTRGQQVTLSCSPISGHRSVSWYQQTPGQGLQFLFEYFSETQRNKGNFPGRFSGRQFSNSRSEMNVSTLELGDSALYLCASSLQGANTEAFFGQGTRLTVV.

Only a few counts were recorded for this clone. CDR3 region: CASSLGQVFTGELFF. For the CDR3, the DNA is TGCGCCAGCAGCTTGGGGCAGGTTTTCACCGGGGAGCTGTTTTTT. The chain combines TRBV5-1 with TRBJ2-2; D call uncertain. The CDR3 has 15 amino acids. Trimming took 0 bases from V and 4 from J, leaving 10 bases between them. Germline V CDR1 and CDR2: SGHRS, YFSETQ.

V is TRBV2 and J is TRBJ2-7; no definite D call. The V end was cut by 3 bases, the J end by 3 bases, with 9 bases between. CDR3 length equals 13 residues. From germline, CDR1 is SNHLY and CDR2 FYNNEI. The CDR3 here is CASSDRLIYEQYF. Written as DNA, the CDR3 is TGTGCCAGCAGTGACAGGCTTATCTACGAGCAGTACTTC.